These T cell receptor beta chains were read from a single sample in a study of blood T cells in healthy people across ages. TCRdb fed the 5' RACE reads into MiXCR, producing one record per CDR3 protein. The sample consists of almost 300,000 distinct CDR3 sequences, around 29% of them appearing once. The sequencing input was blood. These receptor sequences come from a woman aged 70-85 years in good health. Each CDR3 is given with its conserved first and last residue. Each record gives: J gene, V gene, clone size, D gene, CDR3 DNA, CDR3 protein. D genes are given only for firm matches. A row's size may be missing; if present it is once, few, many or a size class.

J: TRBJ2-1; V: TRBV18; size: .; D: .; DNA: TGTGCCAGCTCACACTCGGACAGTGAGCAGTTCTTC; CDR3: CASSHSDSEQFF
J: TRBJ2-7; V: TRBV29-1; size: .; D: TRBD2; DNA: TGCAGCGTAAGGACTAGCGGGACCTACGAGCAGTACTTC; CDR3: CSVRTSGTYEQYF
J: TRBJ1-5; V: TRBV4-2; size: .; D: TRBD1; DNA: TGTGCCAGCAGCCAGGATGACAGGGGGCCCCAGCATTTT; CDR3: CASSQDDRGPQHF
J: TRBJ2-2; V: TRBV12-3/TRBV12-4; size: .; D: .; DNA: TGTGCCAGCACCCCGTCCGAGGTCGGGGAGCTGTTTTTT; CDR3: CASTPSEVGELFF
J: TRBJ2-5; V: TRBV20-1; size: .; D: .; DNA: TGCAGTGCTAGAGATGTCCACAGGGTGGGGAACCAAGAGACCCAGTACTTC; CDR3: CSARDVHRVGNQETQYF
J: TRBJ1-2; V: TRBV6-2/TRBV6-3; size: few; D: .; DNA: TGTGCCAGCGCGGTGGGGGTCTATGGCTACACCTTC; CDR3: CASAVGVYGYTF
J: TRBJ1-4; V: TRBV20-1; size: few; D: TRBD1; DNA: TGCAGTGGGGCAAGACAGGGAAGGGAAAAACTGTTTTTT; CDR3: CSGARQGREKLFF
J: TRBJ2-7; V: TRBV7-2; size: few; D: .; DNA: TGTGCCAGCAGCTTAATTGTGGCTTTTCCCCCCTACGAGCAGTACTTC; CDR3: CASSLIVAFPPYEQYF
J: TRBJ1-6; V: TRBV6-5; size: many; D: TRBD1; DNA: TGTGCCAGCAGTTCCAGGACAGGGAGCTCCTATAATTCACCCCTCCACTTT; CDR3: CASSSRTGSSYNSPLHF
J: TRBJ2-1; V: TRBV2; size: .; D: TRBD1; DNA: TGTGCCAGCAGTGAAGACAGGGGGCGGAGGGAGCAGTTCTTC; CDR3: CASSEDRGRREQFF
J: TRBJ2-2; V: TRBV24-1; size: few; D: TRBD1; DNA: TGTGCCACCAGTGATACTACCGGGACAGGGGTTACCGGGGAGCTGTTTTTT; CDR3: CATSDTTGTGVTGELFF
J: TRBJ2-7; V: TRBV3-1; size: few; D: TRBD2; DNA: TGTGCCAGCAGCCACCCGACTAGCGGGGGCCAATACGAGCAGTACTTC; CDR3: CASSHPTSGGQYEQYF
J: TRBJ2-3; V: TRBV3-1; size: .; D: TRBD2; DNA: TGTGCCAGCAGCCAACGGACTAGCGGGAGCACAGACGCGCAGTATTTT; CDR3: CASSQRTSGSTDAQYF
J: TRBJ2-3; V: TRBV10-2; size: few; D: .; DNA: TGCGCCAGCAGTGAGTTCAGGGGTCGGACAGATACGCAGTATTTT; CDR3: CASSEFRGRTDTQYF
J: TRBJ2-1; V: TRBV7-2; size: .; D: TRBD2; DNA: TGTGCCAGCAGCGCGCAACTAGCGGGTGGGGATGAGCAGTTCTTC; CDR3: CASSAQLAGGDEQFF
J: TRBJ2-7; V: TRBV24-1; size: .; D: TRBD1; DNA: TGTGCCACCAGTGACCACCGACAGGGGCGGTACGAGCAGTACTTC; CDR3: CATSDHRQGRYEQYF
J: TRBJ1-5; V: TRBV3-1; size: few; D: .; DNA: TGTGCCAGCAGCAAGGGGTCGGAGAGCAATCAGCCCCAGCATTTT; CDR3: CASSKGSESNQPQHF
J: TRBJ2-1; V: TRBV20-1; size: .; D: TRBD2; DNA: TGCAGTGTCCAACTAGCGGAAAACTACAATGAGCAGTTCTTC; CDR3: CSVQLAENYNEQFF
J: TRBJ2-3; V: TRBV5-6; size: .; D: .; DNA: TGTGCCAGCAGCTTAGGTACAGGGAGGCCAGATACGCAGTATTTT; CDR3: CASSLGTGRPDTQYF
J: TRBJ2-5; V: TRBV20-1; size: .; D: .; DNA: TGCAGCAGCCCGAGGAAGGGGGAAGAGACCCAGTACTTC; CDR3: CSSPRKGEETQYF
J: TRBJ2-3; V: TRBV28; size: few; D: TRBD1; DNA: TGTGCCAGCAGCCCCGAGGGGGCGAGTTACACAGATACGCAGTATTTT; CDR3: CASSPEGASYTDTQYF
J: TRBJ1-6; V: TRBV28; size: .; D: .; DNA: TGTGCCAGCAGACGAGGGCTGGGCTATAATTCACCCCTCCACTTT; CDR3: CASRRGLGYNSPLHF
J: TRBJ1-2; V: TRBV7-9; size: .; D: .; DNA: TGTGCCAGCAGCATCAACGGGGGGGCGGTGGACTATGGCTACACCTTC; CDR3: CASSINGGAVDYGYTF
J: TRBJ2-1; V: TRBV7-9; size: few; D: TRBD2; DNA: TGTGCCAGCAGCTTCGCTACATCGGGACTACGAGGCCGGAACGAGCAGTTCTTC; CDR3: CASSFATSGLRGRNEQFF
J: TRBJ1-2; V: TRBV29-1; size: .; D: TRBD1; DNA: TGCAGCGTGGTCAGGACAGGGATCGAGGGCTACACCTTC; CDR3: CSVVRTGIEGYTF
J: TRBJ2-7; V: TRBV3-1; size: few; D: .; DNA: TGTGCCAGCAGCCAAGATTCCTACAGCGGAGGTCTCTACGAGCAGTACTTC; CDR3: CASSQDSYSGGLYEQYF
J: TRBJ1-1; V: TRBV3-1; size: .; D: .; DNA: TGTGCCAGCAGCCAAGCCCGAGGGGCAGCTGAAGCTTTCTTT; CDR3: CASSQARGAAEAFF
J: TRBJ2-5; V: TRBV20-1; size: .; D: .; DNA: TGCAGTGCACAGAGAGGGCGCTCAGAGACCCAGTACTTC; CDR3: CSAQRGRSETQYF
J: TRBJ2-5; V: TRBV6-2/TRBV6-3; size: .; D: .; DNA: TGTGCCAGCAGAGGGGACCTCTATGATGAGCAGTACTTC; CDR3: CASRGDLYDEQYF
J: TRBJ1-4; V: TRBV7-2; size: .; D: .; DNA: TGTGCCAGCAGCTCAACGACGGAGCGAAAACTGTTTTTT; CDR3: CASSSTTERKLFF
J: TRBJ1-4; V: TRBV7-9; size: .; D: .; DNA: TGTGCCAGCAGCGGTTCTAATGAAAAACTGTTTTTT; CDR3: CASSGSNEKLFF
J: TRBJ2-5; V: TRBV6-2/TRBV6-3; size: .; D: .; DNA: TGTGCCAGCAGTTACCTTCGGGGGCGCGTAGAGACCCAGTACTTC; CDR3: CASSYLRGRVETQYF
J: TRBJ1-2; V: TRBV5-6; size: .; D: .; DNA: TGTGCCAGCTCTTCCACCGACAGCCCCCATGGCTACACCTTC; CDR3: CASSSTDSPHGYTF
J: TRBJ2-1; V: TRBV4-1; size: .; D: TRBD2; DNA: TGCGCCAGCAGCCCCAGAGGGGAGGGTAATCGGGAGCAGTTCTTC; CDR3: CASSPRGEGNREQFF
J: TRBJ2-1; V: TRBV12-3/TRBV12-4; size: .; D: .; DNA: TGTGCCAGCAGTCCCACTACGTACAATAAGTTCTTC; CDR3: CASSPTTYNKFF
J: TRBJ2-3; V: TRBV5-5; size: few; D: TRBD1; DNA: TGTGCCAGCAGCTTGGAGGGGGCGCGAACAGATACGCAGTATTTT; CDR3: CASSLEGARTDTQYF
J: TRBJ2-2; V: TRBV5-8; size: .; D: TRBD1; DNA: TGTGCCAGCAGCCCTGGACAGGGCCCGAACACCGGGGAGCTGTTTTTT; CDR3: CASSPGQGPNTGELFF
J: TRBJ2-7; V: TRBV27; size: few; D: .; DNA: TGTGCCAGCAGTTTGGCTAGCCTCAGCGAGCAGTACTTC; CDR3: CASSLASLSEQYF
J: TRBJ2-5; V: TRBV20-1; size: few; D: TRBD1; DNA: TGCAGTGCTAGAGTCCCGGGACAGGGGGATGAGACCCAGTACTTC; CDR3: CSARVPGQGDETQYF